This TCR beta chain came from a study of blood T cell repertoires in COVID-19. Study overall: Acute and convalescent COVID-19 specimens originated in the United States, Italy and Spain. PBMCs, B-cell-depleted T cells, or T cells provided the cDNA or gDNA that made up the material.

How the authors handled the data: Scientists estimated how many nucleated cells there were by amplifying reference gene primers. Generated by immunoSEQ multiplex PCR, the TCRdb table keeps only in-frame clones and is missing some. The V and J calls and clone size come from that table; D and trimming were worked out from the DNA. The repertoire holds tens of thousands of clones, with around 90% as singletons. Sequences were obtained from peripheral blood. The clonotype originates from a woman aged 70-85 years with active COVID-19.

The DNA of the CDR3 is TGTGCCAGCCAGATTGAGGGAGGCTATGGCTACACCTTC. This sequence encodes CASQIEGGYGYTF. J is TRBJ1-2 and V is TRBV28; no clear D gene. Germline CDR1 MDHEN, CDR2 SYDVKM. This CDR3 region has 13 residues. The V end was cut by 8 bases, the J end by 4 bases, with 14 bases between.